What follows are 25 T cell receptor beta chains derived from one specimen sequenced in a study of response to subunit inactivated influenza vaccine. Each CDR3 protein gets one entry after TCRdb re-called the RT-PCR reads with MiXCR. The sample lists 650,000 to 800,000 distinct CDR3 sequences, around 14% occurring once. The sample consisted of PBMCs from blood, taken 14 to 15 days before vaccination. The source is a man aged 50-60 years who received an inactivated influenza vaccine.

A few counts support this clonotype. V usage is TRBV5-1 and J usage is TRBJ2-1; 7 nucleotides line up with TRBD2. The CDR3 runs 16 residues. Germline trimming cut 5 bases from V and 2 bases from J; bases unmatched to any gene: 10. Germline CDR1 and CDR2: SGHRS and YFSETQ. CDR3 bases: TGCGCCAGCAGTCCGACTAGCTCCCCAGCCTACAATGAGCAGTTCTTC. As protein: CASSPTSSPAYNEQFF.

The rearrangement uses TRBV20-1 and TRBJ1-6; the match to TRBD1 covers 7 bases. Germline loops: CDR1 DFQATT, CDR2 SNEGSKA (reference sequence). This CDR3 contains 15 residues. V was clipped by 5 bases and J by 5 bases; unmatched bases: 9. CDR3 nucleotide sequence: TGCAGTGCTCAACCGGGGACAGTAGATAATTCACCCCTCCACTTT. Encoded protein: CSAQPGTVDNSPLHF.

The V and J genes are TRBV2 and TRBJ2-1, with D possibly TRBD2 on 6 matching bases. CDR3 size: 16 residues. Per the germline V gene, CDR1 is SNHLY and CDR2 is FYNNEI. V lost 6 bases to trimming and J lost 0 bases, with 15 bases between them. CDR3 coding DNA: TGTGCCAGCAGGAGGGTGGCGGGGAGCTCCTACAATGAGCAGTTCTTC. It yields the protein CASRRVAGSSYNEQFF.

This clonotype came up a few times. The CDR3 sequence: CASSRGVGTQYF. The CDR3, as DNA: TGTGCCAGCAGCCGGGGGGTCGGGACCCAGTACTTC. This chain connects TRBV12-3 or TRBV12-4 to TRBJ2-5, with 7 bases identical to TRBD2. CDR3 size: 12 residues. Trimming removed 6 bases from V and 7 bases from J; junction bases left unmatched: 5.

The sample holds a few counts of this clonotype. The chain couples TRBV20-1 to TRBJ2-7, with D tentatively TRBD2 (5 bases). Germline V gives CDR1 DFQATT, CDR2 SNEGSKA (reference sequence). This CDR3 region has 16 residues. Trimming cost V 2 bases and J 0 bases, with 17 bases left between them. Written as DNA, the CDR3 is TGCAGTGCTAGATCGACTACGCCTCACTTCTCCTACGAGCAGTACTTC. Amino acids: CSARSTTPHFSYEQYF.

This clonotype was detected many times. This chain connects TRBV4-2 to TRBJ1-5, with TRBD1 matching 7 bases. CDR1 and CDR2 from the germline V gene are LGHNA and YNFKEQ. CDR3 length: 15 residues. Trimming removed 1 base from V and 4 bases from J; junction bases left unmatched: 4. CDR3 DNA: TGTGCCAGCAGCCAAGGCGGGACAGATAATCAGCCCCAGCATTTT. Translated, it gives CASSQGGTDNQPQHF.

The V and J genes are TRBV11-2 and TRBJ1-5, with TRBD1 identical over 7 bases. The J segment lost 6 bases and the V segment lost 4 bases, leaving 6 bases of the junction unmatched. Germline CDR1 and CDR2: SGHAT and FQNNGV. The CDR3 totals 14 residues. Here the CDR3 reads CASSSDRVGQPQHF. In nucleotides, the CDR3 is TGTGCCAGCAGCTCTGACAGGGTGGGTCAGCCCCAGCATTTT.

Regarding this clonotype: A read error may account for a junction end that differs from germline. The chain joins TRBV15 to TRBJ1-5; tentatively, D is TRBD1 (6 bases). This CDR3 contains 14 residues. Germline lookup yields CDR1 LNHNV and CDR2 YYDKDF (reference sequence). CDR3 bases: TGTGCCACCAGCAGGGACAGCCTTAATCACCCCCAGCATTTT. This encodes CATSRDSLNHPQHF.

This clonotype was counted ten times or more. The chain employs TRBV11-2 and TRBJ2-3; D gene unclear. Deletions cut 5 bases from V and 2 bases from J, with 8 bases between. Germline V CDR1 and CDR2: SGHAT, FQNNGV. This CDR3 has 13 amino acids. The CDR3 loop reads CASSQEHTDTQYF. The CDR3 nucleotides are TGTGCCAGCAGCCAAGAACACACAGATACGCAGTATTTT.

The CDR3 nucleotides are TGTGCCACCAGTGAGTATCTAGCGGGAGCGAATGAGCAGTTCTTC. Encoded protein: CATSEYLAGANEQFF. This chain uses TRBV24-1 with TRBJ2-1, with TRBD2 matching over 10 bases. CDR3 length: 15 residues. Unmatched junction bases numbered 6, after V lost 4 bases and J lost 7 bases. Germline CDR1 reads KGHDR; CDR2 reads SFDVKD.

This clonotype was seen a few times. The chain employs TRBV9 and TRBJ2-1; D possibly corresponds to TRBD2 (6 bases). This CDR3 is built from 14 residues. Germline CDR1 and CDR2: SGDLS and YYNGEE. Trimming cost V 4 bases and J 6 bases, with 14 bases left between them. The CDR3 DNA reads as TGTGCCAGCAGCCCCGCCCGGGGAGGCAATGAGCAGTTCTTC. This gives the protein CASSPARGGNEQFF.

This clonotype was seen at least ten times. This chain links TRBV5-6 with TRBJ2-5, with unresolved D. Germline CDR1 is SGHDT and CDR2 is YYEEEE. V was clipped by 3 bases and J by 2 bases, with 8 bases between them. The CDR3 sequence is 13 residues long. The CDR3 DNA reads TGTGCCAGCAGCTCTCAAAATCAAGAGACCCAGTACTTC. The encoded protein is CASSSQNQETQYF.

The CDR3 reads CASSLGASGGISGYNEQFF. The CDR3 DNA follows: TGTGCCAGCAGCTTGGGGGCTAGCGGGGGGATCTCCGGCTACAATGAGCAGTTCTTC. This chain uses TRBV5-6 with TRBJ2-1; 11 bases agree with TRBD2. The CDR3 runs to 19 residues. In germline, CDR1 is SGHDT, CDR2 YYEEEE. V shed 0 bases and J 3 bases; nucleotides not matched to a gene: 11.

CDR3 region: CASSPGTGAGTGETQYF. CDR3 bases: TGTGCCAGCAGCCCAGGGACAGGGGCCGGGACGGGGGAGACCCAGTACTTC. This chain uses TRBV9 with TRBJ2-5, with 10 positions matching TRBD1. Germline V gene data show CDR1 as SGDLS and CDR2 as YYNGEE. The CDR3 covers 17 residues. Trimming cost V 4 bases and J 5 bases; bases outside gene matches: 14.

V usage is TRBV19 and J usage is TRBJ2-1; D may be TRBD2 (6 bases). The CDR3 spans 15 residues. V gave up 6 bases and J gave up 3 bases, with 15 bases separating them. Germline loops: CDR1 LNHDA, CDR2 SQIVND (reference sequence). CDR3 nucleotides: TGTGCCAGTAGGACCGGGACTGACAACTACAATGAGCAGTTCTTC. Its protein is CASRTGTDNYNEQFF.

This clonotype appeared a few times. The CDR3 region has the DNA TGTGCCAAAAAACCGGGACTAGACGCAGATACGCAGTATTTT. Its translation: CAKKPGLDADTQYF. The chain joins TRBV9 to TRBJ2-3; 8 positions agree with TRBD2. J gave up 4 bases and V 9 bases, and 10 bases lay outside the gene matches. The V gene's germline CDR1 is SGDLS and CDR2 YYNGEE. This CDR3 spans 14 amino acids. Using reference TRBV9 and TRBJ2-3 for the parts outside the CDR3, the full variable domain is DSGVTQTPKHLITATGQRVTLRCSPRSGDLSVYWYQQSLDQGLQFLIQYYNGEERAKGNILERFSAQQFPDLHSELNLSSLELGDSALYFCAKKPGLDADTQYFGPGTRLTVL.

This clonotype was seen a handful of times. The rearrangement joins TRBV16 to TRBJ2-2, with D perhaps matching TRBD1 or TRBD2 (5 bases each). V was pared by 4 bases and J by 2 bases, with 11 bases between. Germline CDR1 reads KGHSY; CDR2 reads FQNENV. This CDR3 has 15 amino acids. In DNA, the CDR3 is TGTGCCAGCAGCCCACTGGGGGTAAACACCGGGGAGCTGTTTTTT. This translates into CASSPLGVNTGELFF.

This clonotype was detected only a few times. The rearrangement links TRBV6-1 to TRBJ1-6; tentatively, D is TRBD1 (5 bases). Trimming pared 8 bases from V and 5 bases from J, leaving 16 bases between. CDR3 length equals 15 residues. The germline V gene has CDR1 MNHNS and CDR2 SASEGT. CDR3 in amino acids: CASRSPGTDNSPLHF. The CDR3 bases are TGTGCCAGCCGATCACCCGGGACCGATAATTCACCCCTCCACTTT.

Turning to this clonotype: A junction boundary mismatches the germline segment, possibly from a read error. V and J are TRBV7-9 and TRBJ2-7, with 8 bases identical to TRBD2. Germline V gene sequence: CDR1 SEHNR, CDR2 FQNEAQ (reference sequence). CDR3 length: 13 amino acids. The CDR3: CASSTGRGGLPLF. The CDR3 nucleotides are TGTGCCAGCAGCACGGGCCGGGGGGGACTACCCCTCTTC.

This clonotype was observed at least ten times. The V call is TRBV7-3, the J call TRBJ2-1; a possible D gene is TRBD2 (7 bases). Trimming stripped 5 bases from V and 2 bases from J, with 10 bases between. The CDR3 runs to 14 residues. Germline V lookup: CDR1 SGHTA, CDR2 FQGTGA. The CDR3 DNA is TGTGCCAGCAGCCAAGGGGGGGCCTACAATGAGCAGTTCTTC. It codes for CASSQGGAYNEQFF.

This clonotype was seen only a few times. This chain uses TRBV14 with TRBJ2-2; D remains unclear. The CDR3 has 17 amino acids. Germline CDR1 reads SGHDN; CDR2 reads FVKESK. Trimming stripped 1 base from V and 5 bases from J, with 17 bases between. The CDR3 DNA reads TGTGCCAGCAGCCAAGGAGGTAGCTCCGATGGGACCGGGGAGCTGTTTTTT. Translated: CASSQGGSSDGTGELFF.

The chain joins TRBV20-1 to TRBJ2-7; weak D call: TRBD1 (7 bases). V was clipped by 6 bases and J by 3 bases, with 15 bases between them. Germline CDR1 is DFQATT and CDR2 is SNEGSKA (reference sequence). CDR3 length: 13 residues. Here the CDR3 DNA reads TGCAGTGCCACCTCAGGGGGGCTCTACGAGCAGTACTTC. Translated: CSATSGGLYEQYF.

CDR3 region: CASSLEGTNTEAFF. In DNA form, the CDR3 reads TGCGCCAGCAGCTTGGAAGGTACGAACACTGAAGCTTTCTTT. The chain carries TRBV5-1 and TRBJ1-1; D not certain. This CDR3 contains 14 residues. Germline lookup yields CDR1 SGHRS and CDR2 YFSETQ. V was shortened by 0 bases and J by 1 base, with 7 bases between the two germline ends.

In its sample, this clonotype was seen a few times. The CDR3 region has the DNA TGTGCCTGGGGGAGGACAGGGGGCATTCTCCACTTT. Its protein is CAWGRTGGILHF. J is TRBJ1-6 and V is TRBV30, with 11 bases identical to TRBD1. Germline V gene data show CDR1 as GTSNPN and CDR2 as SVGIG (reference sequence). CDR3 length equals 12 residues. V lost 5 bases, J lost 16 bases, and 7 bases stayed unmatched.

This clonotype was counted a few times. The V and J genes are TRBV11-2 and TRBJ2-1, with 14 bases aligning to TRBD2. CDR1 and CDR2 from the germline V gene are SGHAT and FQNNGV. Trimming took 3 bases from V and 7 from J; bases not matched to a gene: 11. This CDR3 has 18 amino acids. Written as DNA, the CDR3 is TGTGCCAGCAGCTTCGGGACTAGCGGGAGAAGGCTTGGAAATGAGCAGTTCTTC. The encoded protein is CASSFGTSGRRLGNEQFF.